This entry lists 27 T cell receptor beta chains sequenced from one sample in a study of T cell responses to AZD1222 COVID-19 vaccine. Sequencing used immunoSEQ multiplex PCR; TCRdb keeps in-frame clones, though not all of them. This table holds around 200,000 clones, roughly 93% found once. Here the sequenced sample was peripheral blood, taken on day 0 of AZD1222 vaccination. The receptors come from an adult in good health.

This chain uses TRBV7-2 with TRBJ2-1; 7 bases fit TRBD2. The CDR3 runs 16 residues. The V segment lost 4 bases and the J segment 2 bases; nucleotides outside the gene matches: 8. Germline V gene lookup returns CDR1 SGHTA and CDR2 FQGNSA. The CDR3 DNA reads TGTGCCAGCAGCTCCCGGGCACTAGCGCCCTACAATGAGCAGTTCTTC. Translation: CASSSRALAPYNEQFF.

The CDR3 loop reads CASSYSLGSAYGYTF. The CDR3 DNA sequence: TGTGCCAGTAGTTATTCATTGGGCAGCGCTTATGGCTACACCTTC. This rearrangement joins TRBV19 to TRBJ1-2; no clear D gene. The V end was cut by 5 bases, the J end by 5 bases, with 18 bases between. The germline CDR1 and CDR2 sequences are LNHDA and SQIVND (reference sequence). The CDR3 contains 15 residues.

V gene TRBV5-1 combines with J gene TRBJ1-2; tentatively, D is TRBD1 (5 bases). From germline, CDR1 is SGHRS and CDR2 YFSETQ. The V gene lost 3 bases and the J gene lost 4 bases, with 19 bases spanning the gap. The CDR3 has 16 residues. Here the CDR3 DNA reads TGCGCCAGCAGCTCCTACTTGGGACGGCTCCTCTATGGCTACACCTTC. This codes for CASSSYLGRLLYGYTF.

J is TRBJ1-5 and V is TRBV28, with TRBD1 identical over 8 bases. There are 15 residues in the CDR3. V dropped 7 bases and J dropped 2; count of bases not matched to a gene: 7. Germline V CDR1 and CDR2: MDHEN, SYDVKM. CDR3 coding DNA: TGTGCCAGCACCCAGGGGGCGCGAGGCAATCAGCCCCAGCATTTT. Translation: CASTQGARGNQPQHF.

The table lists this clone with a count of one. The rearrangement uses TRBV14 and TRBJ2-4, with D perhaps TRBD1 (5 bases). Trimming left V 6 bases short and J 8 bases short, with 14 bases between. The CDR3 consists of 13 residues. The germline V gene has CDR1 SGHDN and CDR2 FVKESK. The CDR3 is CASSSALQDIQYF. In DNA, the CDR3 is TGTGCCAGCAGTTCCGCTCTACAGGACATTCAGTACTTC.

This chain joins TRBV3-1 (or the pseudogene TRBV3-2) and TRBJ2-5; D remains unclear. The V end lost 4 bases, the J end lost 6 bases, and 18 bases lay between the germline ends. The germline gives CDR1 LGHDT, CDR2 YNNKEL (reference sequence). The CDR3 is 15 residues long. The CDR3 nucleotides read TGTGCCAGCAGCCTTCTGGGCAATCCGTCTCAGACCCAGTACTTC. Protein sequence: CASSLLGNPSQTQYF.

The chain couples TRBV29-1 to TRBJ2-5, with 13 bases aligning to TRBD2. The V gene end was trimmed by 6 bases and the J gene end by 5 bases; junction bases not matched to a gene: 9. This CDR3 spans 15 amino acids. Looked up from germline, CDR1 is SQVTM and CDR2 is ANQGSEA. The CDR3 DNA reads TGCAGCGTCAACCCCGGGACTAGCGGGACCGAGACCCAGTACTTC. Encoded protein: CSVNPGTSGTETQYF.

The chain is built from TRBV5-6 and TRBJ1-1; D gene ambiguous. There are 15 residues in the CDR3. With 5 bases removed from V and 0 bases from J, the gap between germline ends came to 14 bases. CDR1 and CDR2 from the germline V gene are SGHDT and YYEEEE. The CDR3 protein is CASSSGIRLNTEAFF. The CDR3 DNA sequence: TGTGCCAGCAGTTCTGGTATCCGGCTGAACACTGAAGCTTTCTTT.

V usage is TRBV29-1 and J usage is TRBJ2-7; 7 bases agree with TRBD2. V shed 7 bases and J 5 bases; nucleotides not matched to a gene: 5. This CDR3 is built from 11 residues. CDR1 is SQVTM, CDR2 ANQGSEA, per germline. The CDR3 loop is CSAGRMDEQYF. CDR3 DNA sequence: TGCAGCGCCGGGAGGATGGACGAGCAGTACTTC.

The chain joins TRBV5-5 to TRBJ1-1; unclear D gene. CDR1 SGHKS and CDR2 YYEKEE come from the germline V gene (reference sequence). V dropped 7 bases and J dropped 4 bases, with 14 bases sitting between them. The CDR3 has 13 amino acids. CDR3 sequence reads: CASQRRGFTEAFF. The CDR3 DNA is TGTGCCAGCCAAAGGAGAGGGTTCACTGAAGCTTTCTTT.

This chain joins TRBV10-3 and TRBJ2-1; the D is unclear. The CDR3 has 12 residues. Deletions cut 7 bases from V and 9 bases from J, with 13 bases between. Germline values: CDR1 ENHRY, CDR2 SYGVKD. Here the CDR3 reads CAINRFDGEQFF. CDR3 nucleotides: TGTGCCATCAACCGTTTCGACGGTGAGCAGTTCTTC.

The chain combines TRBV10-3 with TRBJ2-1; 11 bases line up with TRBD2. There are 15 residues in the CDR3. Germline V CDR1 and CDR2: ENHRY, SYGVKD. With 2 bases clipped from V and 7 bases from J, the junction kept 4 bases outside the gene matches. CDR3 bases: TGTGCCATCAGTGAGGTTTCTAGCGGGAGGAATGAGCAGTTCTTC. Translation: CAISEVSSGRNEQFF.

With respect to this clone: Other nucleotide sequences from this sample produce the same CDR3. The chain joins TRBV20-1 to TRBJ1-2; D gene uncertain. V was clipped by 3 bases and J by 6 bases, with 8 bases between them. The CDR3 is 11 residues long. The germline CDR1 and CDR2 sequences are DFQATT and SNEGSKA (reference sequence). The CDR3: CSASAGNGYTF. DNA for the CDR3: TGCAGTGCTAGTGCCGGAAATGGCTACACCTTC.

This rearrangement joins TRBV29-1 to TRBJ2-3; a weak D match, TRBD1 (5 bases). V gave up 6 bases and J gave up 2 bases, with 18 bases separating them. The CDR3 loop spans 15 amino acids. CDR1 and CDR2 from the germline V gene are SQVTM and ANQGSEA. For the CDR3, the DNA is TGCAGCGTGGAACTCACAGGAATCGACACAGATACGCAGTATTTT. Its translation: CSVELTGIDTDTQYF.

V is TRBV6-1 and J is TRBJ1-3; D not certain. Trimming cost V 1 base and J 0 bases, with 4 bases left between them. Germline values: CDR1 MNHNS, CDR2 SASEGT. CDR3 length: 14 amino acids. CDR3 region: CASSEVLSGNTIYF. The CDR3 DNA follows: TGTGCCAGCAGTGAAGTACTCTCTGGAAACACCATATATTTT.

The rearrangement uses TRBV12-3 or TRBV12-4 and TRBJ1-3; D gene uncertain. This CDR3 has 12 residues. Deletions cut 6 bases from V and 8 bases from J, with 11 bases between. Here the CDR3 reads CASRREAHTIYF. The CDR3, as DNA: TGTGCCAGCAGAAGAGAGGCCCACACCATATATTTT.

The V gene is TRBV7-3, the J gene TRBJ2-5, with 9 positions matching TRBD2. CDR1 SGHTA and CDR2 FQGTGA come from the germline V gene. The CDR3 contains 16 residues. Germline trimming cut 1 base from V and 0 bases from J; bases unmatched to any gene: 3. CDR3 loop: CASSLSGGVYQETQYF. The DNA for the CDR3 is TGTGCCAGCAGCTTAAGCGGGGGGGTGTACCAAGAGACCCAGTACTTC. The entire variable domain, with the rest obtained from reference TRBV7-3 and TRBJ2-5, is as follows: GAGVSQTPSNKVTEKGKYVELRCDPISGHTALYWYRQSLGQGPEFLIYFQGTGAADDSGLPNDRFFAVRPEGSVSTLKIQRTERGDSAVYLCASSLSGGVYQETQYFGPGTRLLVL.

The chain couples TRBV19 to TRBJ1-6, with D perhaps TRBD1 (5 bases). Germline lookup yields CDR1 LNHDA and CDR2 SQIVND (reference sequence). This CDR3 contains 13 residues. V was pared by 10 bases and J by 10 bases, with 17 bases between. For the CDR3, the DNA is TGTGCCACCTCGGGGACGGCAATGTCACCCCTCCACTTT. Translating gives CATSGTAMSPLHF.

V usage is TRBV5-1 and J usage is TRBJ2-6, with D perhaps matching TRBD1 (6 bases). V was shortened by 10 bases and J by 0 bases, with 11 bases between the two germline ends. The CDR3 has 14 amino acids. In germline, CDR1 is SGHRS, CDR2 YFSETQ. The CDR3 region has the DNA TGCGCCGGCCGGGACACCTCTGGGGCCAACGTCCTGACTTTC. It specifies CAGRDTSGANVLTF.

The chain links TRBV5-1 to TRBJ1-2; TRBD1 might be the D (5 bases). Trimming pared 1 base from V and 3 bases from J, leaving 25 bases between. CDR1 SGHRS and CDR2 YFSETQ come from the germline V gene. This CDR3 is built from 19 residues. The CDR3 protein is CASSLPGLTPDRGDYGYTF. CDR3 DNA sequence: TGCGCCAGCAGCTTGCCAGGATTAACCCCAGACAGAGGTGACTATGGCTACACCTTC. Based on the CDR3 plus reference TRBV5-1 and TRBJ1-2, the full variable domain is KAGVTQTPRYLIKTRGQQVTLSCSPISGHRSVSWYQQTPGQGLQFLFEYFSETQRNKGNFPGRFSGRQFSNSRSEMNVSTLELGDSALYLCASSLPGLTPDRGDYGYTFGSGTRLTVV.

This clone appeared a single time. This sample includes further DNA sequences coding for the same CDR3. The CDR3: CASSPQGTEAFF. CDR3 sequence (DNA): TGTGCCAGCAGCCCACAGGGTACCGAAGCTTTCTTT. V usage is TRBV9 and J usage is TRBJ1-1, with TRBD1 as a possible D gene (6 bases). This CDR3 is 12 amino acids long. V was trimmed by 4 bases and J by 8 bases, leaving 12 bases between them. Germline V gives CDR1 SGDLS, CDR2 YYNGEE. The whole variable domain, remainder taken from reference TRBV9 and TRBJ1-1, is DSGVTQTPKHLITATGQRVTLRCSPRSGDLSVYWYQQSLDQGLQFLIQYYNGEERAKGNILERFSAQQFPDLHSELNLSSLELGDSALYFCASSPQGTEAFFGQGTRLTVV.

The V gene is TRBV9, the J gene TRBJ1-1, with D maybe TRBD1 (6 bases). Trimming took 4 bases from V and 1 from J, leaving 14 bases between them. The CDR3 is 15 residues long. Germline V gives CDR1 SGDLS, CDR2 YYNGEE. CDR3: CASSPQGGRNTEAFF. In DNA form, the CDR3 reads TGTGCCAGCAGCCCACAGGGCGGGAGGAACACTGAAGCTTTCTTT.

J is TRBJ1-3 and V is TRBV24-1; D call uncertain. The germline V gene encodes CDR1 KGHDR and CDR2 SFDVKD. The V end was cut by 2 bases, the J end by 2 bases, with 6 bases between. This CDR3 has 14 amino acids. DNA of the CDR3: TGTGCCACCAGTGATTCATACACTGGAAACACCATATATTTT. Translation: CATSDSYTGNTIYF.

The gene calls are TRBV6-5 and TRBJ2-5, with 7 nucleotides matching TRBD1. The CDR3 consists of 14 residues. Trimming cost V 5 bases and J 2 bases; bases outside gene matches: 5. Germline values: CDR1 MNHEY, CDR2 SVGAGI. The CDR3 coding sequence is TGTGCCAGCAGTAACGGACAGGTTCAAGAGACCCAGTACTTC. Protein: CASSNGQVQETQYF.

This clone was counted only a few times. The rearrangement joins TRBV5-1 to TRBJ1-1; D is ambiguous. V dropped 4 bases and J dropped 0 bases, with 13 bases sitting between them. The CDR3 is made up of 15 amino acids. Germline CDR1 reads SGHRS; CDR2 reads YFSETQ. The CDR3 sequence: CASSQLPGMNTEAFF. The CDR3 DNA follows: TGCGCCAGCAGCCAGTTGCCGGGCATGAACACTGAAGCTTTCTTT.

For the CDR3, the DNA is TGTGCCAGCAGCCAAGGCGGGGGGAACGCCCGACGCGGCGGCTACACCTTC. Protein: CASSQGGGNARRGGYTF. The V call is TRBV3-1 (or the pseudogene TRBV3-2), the J call TRBJ1-2; possibly TRBD1 for D (5 bases). Trimming removed 1 base from V and 8 bases from J, with 23 bases in between. This CDR3 is 17 amino acids long. Germline V CDR1 and CDR2: LGHDT, YNNKEL (reference sequence).

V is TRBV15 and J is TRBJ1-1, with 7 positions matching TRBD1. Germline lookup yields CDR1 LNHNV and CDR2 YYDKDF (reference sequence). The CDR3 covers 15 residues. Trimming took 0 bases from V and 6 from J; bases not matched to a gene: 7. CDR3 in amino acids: CATSRDRGGTAEAFF. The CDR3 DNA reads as TGTGCCACCAGCAGAGATCGAGGGGGCACCGCTGAAGCTTTCTTT.